Sequencing of this TCR beta chain was carried out in a study of cytomegalovirus exposure and HLA in healthy donors. 60 Vbeta and 13 Jbeta primers were used in PCR. Generated by immunoSEQ multiplex PCR, the TCRdb table keeps only in-frame clones and is missing some. The table for this sample gives 95,000 to 150,000 clones. V lost 6 bases and J lost 8, with 19 bases in between. Germline values: CDR1 MNHEY, CDR2 SMNVEV (reference sequence). The CDR3 contains 14 residues. The receptor's source is a man younger than 30 in good health and CMV-seronegative. The V gene is TRBV27, the J gene TRBJ1-2; no clear D gene. Material for sequencing was PBMCs. CDR3: CASSPDGGSRGYTF. The CDR3 bases are TGTGCCAGCAGCCCTGACGGAGGGAGTAGAGGCTACACCTTC.